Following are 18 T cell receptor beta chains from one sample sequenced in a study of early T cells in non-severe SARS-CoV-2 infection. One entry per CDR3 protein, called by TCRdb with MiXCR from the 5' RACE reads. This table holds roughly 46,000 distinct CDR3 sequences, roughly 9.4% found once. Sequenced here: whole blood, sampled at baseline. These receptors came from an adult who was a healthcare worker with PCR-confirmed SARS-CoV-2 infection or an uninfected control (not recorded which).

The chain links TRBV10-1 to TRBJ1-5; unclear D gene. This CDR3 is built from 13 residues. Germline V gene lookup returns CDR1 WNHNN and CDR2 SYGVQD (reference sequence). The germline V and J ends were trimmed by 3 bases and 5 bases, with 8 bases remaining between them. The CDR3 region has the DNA TGCGCCAGCAGTGAAGGAGAATATCAGCCCCAGCATTTT. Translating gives CASSEGEYQPQHF.

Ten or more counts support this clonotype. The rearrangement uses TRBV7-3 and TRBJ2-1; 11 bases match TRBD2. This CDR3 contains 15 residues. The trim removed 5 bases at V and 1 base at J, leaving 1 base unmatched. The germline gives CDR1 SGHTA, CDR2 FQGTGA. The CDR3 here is CASSRTSGSYNEQFF. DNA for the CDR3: TGTGCCAGCAGCCGGACTAGCGGGTCCTACAATGAGCAGTTCTTC.

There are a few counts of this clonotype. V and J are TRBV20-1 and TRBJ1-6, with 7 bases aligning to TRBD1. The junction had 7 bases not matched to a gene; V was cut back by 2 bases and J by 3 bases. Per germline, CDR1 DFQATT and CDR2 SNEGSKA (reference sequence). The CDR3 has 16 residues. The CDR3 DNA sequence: TGCAGTGCTAGACCCCGGGACAGAAGCTATAATTCACCCCTCCACTTT. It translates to CSARPRDRSYNSPLHF.

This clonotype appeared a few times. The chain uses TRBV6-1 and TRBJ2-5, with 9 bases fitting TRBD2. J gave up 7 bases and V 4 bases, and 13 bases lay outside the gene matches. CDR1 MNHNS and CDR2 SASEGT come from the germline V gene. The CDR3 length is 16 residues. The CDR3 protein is CASSVSGASGDWTQYF. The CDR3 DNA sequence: TGTGCCAGCAGTGTTTCAGGCGCTAGCGGGGACTGGACCCAGTACTTC.

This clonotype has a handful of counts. In nucleotides, the CDR3 is TGTGCCAGCAGTGAAGCGCAGACAGGTTCCGGGTATGGCTACACCTTC. Residues: CASSEAQTGSGYGYTF. The V gene is TRBV6-1, the J gene TRBJ1-2, with a possible D match to TRBD1 (6 bases). Per the germline V gene, CDR1 is MNHNS and CDR2 is SASEGT. V was shortened by 0 bases and J by 5 bases, with 16 bases between the two germline ends. The CDR3 contains 16 residues.

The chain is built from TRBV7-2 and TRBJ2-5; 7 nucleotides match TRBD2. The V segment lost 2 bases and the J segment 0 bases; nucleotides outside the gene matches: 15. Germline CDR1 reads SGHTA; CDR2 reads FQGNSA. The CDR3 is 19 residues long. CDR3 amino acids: CASSLYAGLGGGYQETQYF. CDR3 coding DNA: TGTGCCAGCAGCTTATACGCTGGACTCGGCGGGGGATACCAAGAGACCCAGTACTTC.

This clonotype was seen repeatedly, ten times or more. The CDR3 DNA reads TGTGCCAGCAGTGAACGGCAGGGCTCCTACAATGAGCAGTTCTTC. Amino acid sequence: CASSERQGSYNEQFF. The rearrangement uses TRBV25-1 and TRBJ2-1; possibly TRBD1 for D (5 bases). The CDR3 sequence is 15 residues long. Germline assignment: CDR1 MGHDK and CDR2 SYGVNS. V lost 2 bases to trimming and J lost 0 bases, with 8 bases between them. Combining the CDR3 with reference TRBV25-1 and TRBJ2-1 gives the whole variable domain EADIYQTPRYLVIGTGKKITLECSQTMGHDKMYWYQQDPGMELHLIHYSYGVNSTEKGDLSSESTVSRIRTEHFPLTLESARPSHTSQYLCASSERQGSYNEQFFGPGTRLTVL.

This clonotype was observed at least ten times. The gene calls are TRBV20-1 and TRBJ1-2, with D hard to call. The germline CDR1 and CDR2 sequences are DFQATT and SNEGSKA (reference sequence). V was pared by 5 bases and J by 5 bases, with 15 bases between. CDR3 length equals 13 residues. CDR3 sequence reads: CSARDSSTYGYTF. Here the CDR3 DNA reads TGCAGTGCTCGTGACTCCTCCACGTATGGCTACACCTTC.

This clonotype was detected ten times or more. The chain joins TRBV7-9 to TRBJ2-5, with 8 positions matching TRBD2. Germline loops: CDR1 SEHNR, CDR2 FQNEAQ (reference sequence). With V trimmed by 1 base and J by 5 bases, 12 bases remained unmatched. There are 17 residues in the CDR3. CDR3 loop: CASSLVTSADGGETQYF. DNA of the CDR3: TGTGCCAGCAGCTTAGTGACTAGCGCGGACGGGGGGGAGACCCAGTACTTC.

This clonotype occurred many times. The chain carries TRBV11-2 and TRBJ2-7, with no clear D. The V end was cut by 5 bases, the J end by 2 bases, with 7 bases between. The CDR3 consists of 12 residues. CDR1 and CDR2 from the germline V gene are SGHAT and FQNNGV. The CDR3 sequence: CASSHPAYEQYF. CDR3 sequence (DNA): TGTGCCAGCAGCCACCCAGCCTACGAGCAGTACTTC.

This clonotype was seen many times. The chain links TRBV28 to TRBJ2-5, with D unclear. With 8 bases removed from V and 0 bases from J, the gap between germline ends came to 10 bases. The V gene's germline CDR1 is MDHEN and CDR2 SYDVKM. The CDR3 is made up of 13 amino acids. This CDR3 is CASGPANQETQYF. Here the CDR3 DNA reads TGTGCCAGCGGTCCGGCTAACCAAGAGACCCAGTACTTC.

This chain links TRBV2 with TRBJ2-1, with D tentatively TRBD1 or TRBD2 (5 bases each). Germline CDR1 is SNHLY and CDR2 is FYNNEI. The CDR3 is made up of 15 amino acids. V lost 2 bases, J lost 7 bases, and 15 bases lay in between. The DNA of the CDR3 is TGTGCCAGCAGTGAACCCGGGACGATCTCTAATGAGCAGTTCTTC. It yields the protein CASSEPGTISNEQFF.

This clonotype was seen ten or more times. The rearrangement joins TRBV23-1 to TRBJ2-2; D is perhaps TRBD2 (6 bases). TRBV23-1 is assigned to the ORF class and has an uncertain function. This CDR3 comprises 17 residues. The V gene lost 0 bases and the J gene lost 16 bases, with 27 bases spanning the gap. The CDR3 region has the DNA TGCGCCAGCAGTCAATCAAGGTTCTTCAATCCGCCGGGACTGCCGTTTTTT. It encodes CASSQSRFFNPPGLPFF.

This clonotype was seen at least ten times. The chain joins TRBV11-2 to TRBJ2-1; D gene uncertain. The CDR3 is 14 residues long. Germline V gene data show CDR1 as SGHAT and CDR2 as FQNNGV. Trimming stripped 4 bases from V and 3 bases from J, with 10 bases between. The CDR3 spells CASSYRHLYNEQFF. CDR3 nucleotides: TGTGCCAGCAGCTACCGCCACCTCTACAATGAGCAGTTCTTC. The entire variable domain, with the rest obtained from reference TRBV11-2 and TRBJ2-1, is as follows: EAGVAQSPRYKIIEKRQSVAFWCNPISGHATLYWYQQILGQGPKLLIQFQNNGVVDDSQLPKDRFSAERLKGVDSTLKIQPAKLEDSAVYLCASSYRHLYNEQFFGPGTRLTVL.

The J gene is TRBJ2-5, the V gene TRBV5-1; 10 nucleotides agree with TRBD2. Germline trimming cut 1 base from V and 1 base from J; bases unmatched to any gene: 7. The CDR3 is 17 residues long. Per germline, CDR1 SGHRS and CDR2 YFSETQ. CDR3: CASSLTTSGAIQETQYF. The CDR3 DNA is TGCGCCAGCAGCTTGACCACTAGCGGGGCGATCCAAGAGACCCAGTACTTC.

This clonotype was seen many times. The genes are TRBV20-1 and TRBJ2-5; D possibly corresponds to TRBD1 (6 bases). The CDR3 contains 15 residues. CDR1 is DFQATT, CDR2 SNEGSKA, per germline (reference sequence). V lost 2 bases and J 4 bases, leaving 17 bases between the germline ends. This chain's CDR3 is CSARPSLPGVETQYF. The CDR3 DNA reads TGCAGTGCTAGACCCTCCCTCCCAGGGGTAGAGACCCAGTACTTC.

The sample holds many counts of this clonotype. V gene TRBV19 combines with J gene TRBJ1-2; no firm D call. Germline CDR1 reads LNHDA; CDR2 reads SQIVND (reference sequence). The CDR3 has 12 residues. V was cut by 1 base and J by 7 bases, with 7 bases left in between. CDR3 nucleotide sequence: TGTGCCAGTAGTATAGGTTTTTCTGGCTACACCTTC. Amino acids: CASSIGFSGYTF.

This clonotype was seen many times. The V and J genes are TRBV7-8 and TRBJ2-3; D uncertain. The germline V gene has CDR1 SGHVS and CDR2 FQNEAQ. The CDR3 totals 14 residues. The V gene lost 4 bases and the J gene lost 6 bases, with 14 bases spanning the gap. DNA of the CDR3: TGTGCCAGCAGCTCCACCGGGCTTCCGGATACGCAGTATTTT. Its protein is CASSSTGLPDTQYF.